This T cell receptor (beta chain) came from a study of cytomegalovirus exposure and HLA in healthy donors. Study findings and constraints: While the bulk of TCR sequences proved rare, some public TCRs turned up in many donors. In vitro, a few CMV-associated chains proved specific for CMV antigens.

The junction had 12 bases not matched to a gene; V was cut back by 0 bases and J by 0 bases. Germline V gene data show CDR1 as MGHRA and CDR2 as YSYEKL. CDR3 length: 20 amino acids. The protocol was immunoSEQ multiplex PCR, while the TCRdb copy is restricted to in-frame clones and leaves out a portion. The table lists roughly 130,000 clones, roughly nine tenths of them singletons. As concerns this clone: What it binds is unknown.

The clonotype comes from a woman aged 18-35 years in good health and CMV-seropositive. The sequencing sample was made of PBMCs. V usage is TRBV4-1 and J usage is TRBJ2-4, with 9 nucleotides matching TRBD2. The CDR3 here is CASSQDRGGAPSVAKNIQYF. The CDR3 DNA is TGCGCCAGCAGCCAAGATCGCGGGGGGGCCCCTAGTGTAGCCAAAAACATTCAGTACTTC.